This T cell receptor (beta chain) was recorded in a study of cytomegalovirus exposure and HLA in healthy donors. The germline V gene encodes CDR1 MNHNS and CDR2 SASEGT. The CDR3 is made up of 15 amino acids. The ends lost 4 bases at V and 5 bases at J; junction bases unmatched: 5. PCR was performed using 60 Vbeta and 13 Jbeta primers. Profiled with immunoSEQ multiplex PCR; TCRdb holds only in-frame clones, not every one. The table includes about 160,000 clones, more than 65% detected once. This sequence originates from a man in his fifties or sixties in good health and CMV-seropositive. Sequenced input: PBMCs. The chain combines TRBV6-1 with TRBJ1-1; 12 bases align to TRBD1. The chain's CDR3 is CASSGGTGGKTEAFF. The CDR3 nucleotides read TGTGCCAGCAGTGGCGGGACAGGGGGCAAGACTGAAGCTTTCTTT.